This T cell receptor (beta chain) was observed in a study of blood T cell repertoires in COVID-19 (dated by TCRdb to about 2020). For context, the study as a whole: Collaborator samples came from the United States, Italy and Spain and covered acute and convalescent phases of COVID-19. Samples were obtained from the ongoing ImmuneRACE study (first 160 participants) and from 950 to 1,500 subjects provided by 6 global collaborators. The dataset comprised deeply sampled blood TCRbeta repertoires from subjects exposed to, actively infected with, or recovered from COVID-19. Where HLA class I and class II types were available, the types were taken from metadata supplied by the sample provider, not from assay-based typing. The sample metadata nearly always contained a de-identified subject ID, COVID-19 status, age in years and sex. The repertoires were released in a freely available public database intended as a resource for research on the immune response to SARS-CoV-2. The prospective study material was composed of cDNA or gDNA derived from T cells, B-cell-depleted T cells, or PBMCs.

TCRbeta CDR3 regions were amplified from genomic DNA by means of the immunoSEQ Assay, a bias-controlled multiplex PCR. Regarding the original processing steps: The number of nucleated cells in each sample was estimated by amplification of reference gene primers within the assay. To quantify the absolute abundance of each unique TCRbeta CDR3 rearrangement, sequence reads were collapsed and filtered. Productive Simpson clonality was computed per sample as the square root of Simpson's diversity index over productive rearrangements. Here the immuneACCESS table is served through TCRdb, limited to in-frame sequences with V and J called. Missing clones are a known gap in these copies; in checked studies unresolved V genes cover under half, and the rest lacks a known reason. V, J and clone size were drawn from that table, and D and trimming were deduced from the DNA. This sample holds 150,000 to 200,000 clones; 86% were observed only once. Of the sample, roughly 8.7% is held by the ten largest clones.

Paper-wide results and their limitations: The quantity of clinical and demographic metadata differed by source and by participant and was supplied without curation.

Details on this clone: Its target antigen remains unknown. Per-base quality was not reported, and no clone a single base away is much larger than it.

Including cysteine and phenylalanine, the CDR3 has 16 amino acids. Only the CDR3 region is kept as DNA, spanning 48 bases read in frame from base 1. From the germline V gene (reference sequence), CDR1 is LGHDT and CDR2 is YNNKEL. Relative to germline, V is missing 4 bases and J is missing 5 bases, with 10 bases of the junction outside any gene match. Participants in the prospective study were enrolled through a virtual design, were aged about 18 to 100 years, and lived in under 25 United States geographic areas. In the prospective study, participants were assigned to cohorts based on the clinical history participants reported in a screening survey and a study questionnaire. Recovered participants in ImmuneRACE Cohort 3 were defined as having two consecutive negative NP/OP PCR tests, clearance from a healthcare professional, or resolution of symptoms. Mobile phlebotomists in the prospective study collected whole blood, serum and a nasopharyngeal or oropharyngeal swab from every participant. Additional blood draws and questionnaires over an approximately 2-month period could optionally be provided by prospective study participants. Before DNA extraction, blood samples from the prospective study were shipped at room temperature or frozen.

The sample consisted of PBMCs or T cells enriched from blood (not recorded which). The chain is encoded by TRBV3-1 (or the pseudogene TRBV3-2) joined to TRBJ2-3, with 9 junctional bases fitting TRBD2. The TCR sequence derives from a woman under 40 who had recovered from COVID-19. CDR3 region: CASSPGGREGGDTQYF. In nucleotides, the sequence is TGTGCCAGCAGCCCCGGAGGGCGGGAGGGAGGAGATACGCAGTATTTT.